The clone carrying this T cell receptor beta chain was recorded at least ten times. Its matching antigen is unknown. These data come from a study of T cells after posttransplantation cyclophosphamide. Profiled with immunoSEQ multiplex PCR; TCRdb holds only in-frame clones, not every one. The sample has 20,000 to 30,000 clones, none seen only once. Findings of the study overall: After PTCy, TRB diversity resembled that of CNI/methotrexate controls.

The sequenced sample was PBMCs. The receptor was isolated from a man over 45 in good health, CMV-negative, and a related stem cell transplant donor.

The CDR3 bases are TGTGCCAGCAGTGAATTTAACAGGGGTTATGGCTACACCTTC. Translating gives CASSEFNRGYGYTF. The chain is built from TRBV25-1 and TRBJ1-2, with 7 nucleotides matching TRBD1. This CDR3 comprises 14 residues. The germline V gene encodes CDR1 MGHDK and CDR2 SYGVNS. Trimming took 1 base from V and 5 from J; bases not matched to a gene: 4.